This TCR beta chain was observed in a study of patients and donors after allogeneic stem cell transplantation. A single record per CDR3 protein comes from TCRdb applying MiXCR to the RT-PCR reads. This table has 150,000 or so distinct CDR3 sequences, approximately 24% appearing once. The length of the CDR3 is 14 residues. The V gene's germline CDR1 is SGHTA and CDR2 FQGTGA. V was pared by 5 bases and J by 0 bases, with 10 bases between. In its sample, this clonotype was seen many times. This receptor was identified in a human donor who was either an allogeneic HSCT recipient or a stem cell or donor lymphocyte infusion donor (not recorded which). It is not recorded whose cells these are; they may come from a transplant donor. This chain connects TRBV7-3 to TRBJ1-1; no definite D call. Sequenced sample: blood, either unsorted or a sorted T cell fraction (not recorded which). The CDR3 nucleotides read TGTGCCAGCAGCCCGAACGGTATGAACACTGAAGCTTTCTTT. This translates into CASSPNGMNTEAFF.